A selection of T cell receptor beta chains follows, all from one sample in a study of blood T cell repertoires in COVID-19. TCRdb keeps only in-frame clones here, not all; method: immunoSEQ multiplex PCR. The sample yields around 220,000 clones, over 75% seen once. Material: PBMCs or T cells enriched from blood (not recorded which). The receptors derive from a woman in her thirties or forties with acute COVID-19. CDR3s include the opening cysteine and the closing phenylalanine or tryptophan. Fields, in order: V gene, D gene, J gene, clone size, CDR3 protein, CDR3 DNA. The D gene is left open where the match is weak. Size is omitted from some rows. Given values are once, few, many or a class for expanded clones.

V gene: TRBV28; D gene: -; J gene: TRBJ1-6; clone size: -; CDR3 protein: CASSLARSACNF; CDR3 DNA: TGTGCCAGCAGTTTAGCGAGGAGCGCTTGTAACTTT
V gene: TRBV30; D gene: TRBD1; J gene: TRBJ1-5; clone size: -; CDR3 protein: CAWSEVTGANQPQHF; CDR3 DNA: TGTGCCTGGAGTGAGGTGACAGGGGCTAATCAGCCCCAGCATTTT
V gene: TRBV6-5; D gene: -; J gene: TRBJ1-1; clone size: -; CDR3 protein: CASSSSRDTEAFF; CDR3 DNA: TGTGCCAGCAGTTCGTCCAGGGACACTGAAGCTTTCTTT
V gene: TRBV9; D gene: TRBD1; J gene: TRBJ1-4; clone size: once; CDR3 protein: CASSAGQGLREKLFF; CDR3 DNA: TGTGCCAGCAGCGCCGGACAGGGCCTGCGTGAAAAACTGTTTTTT
V gene: TRBV29-1; D gene: TRBD1; J gene: TRBJ1-1; clone size: -; CDR3 protein: CSVADRGNTEAFF; CDR3 DNA: TGCAGCGTTGCCGACAGGGGGAACACTGAAGCTTTCTTT
V gene: TRBV28; D gene: TRBD2; J gene: TRBJ2-7; clone size: few; CDR3 protein: CASTGGPLEQYF; CDR3 DNA: TGTGCCAGCACGGGAGGCCCCCTCGAGCAGTACTTC
V gene: TRBV7-3; D gene: TRBD1; J gene: TRBJ1-1; clone size: -; CDR3 protein: CASSSNRGSTEAFF; CDR3 DNA: TGTGCCAGCAGCTCTAACAGGGGGAGCACTGAAGCTTTCTTT
V gene: TRBV30; D gene: TRBD1; J gene: TRBJ1-1; clone size: -; CDR3 protein: CAWINRGFEAFF; CDR3 DNA: TGTGCCTGGATCAACAGGGGGTTTGAAGCTTTCTTT
V gene: TRBV15; D gene: -; J gene: TRBJ1-2; clone size: -; CDR3 protein: CATSRGWDFLRRGTF; CDR3 DNA: TGTGCCACCAGCAGAGGCTGGGACTTCCTCAGAAGGGGCACCTTC
V gene: TRBV30; D gene: -; J gene: TRBJ2-3; clone size: -; CDR3 protein: CAWSRTAPADTQYF; CDR3 DNA: TGTGCCTGGAGTAGGACTGCGCCCGCAGATACGCAGTATTTT